A selection of T cell receptor beta chains follows, all from one sample in a study of T cells after yellow fever vaccination. TCRdb redid the calling of the 5' RACE reads with MiXCR, one entry per CDR3 protein. Seen here are about 340,000 distinct CDR3 sequences, 9.5% to 15% observed once, and the top ten hold approximately 3.4%. This sample comprised CD4+ T cells sorted from PBMCs, obtained 15 days after the yellow fever booster vaccination. These receptors originate from a man younger than 35 who received the YFV17D yellow fever vaccine. The conserved cysteine and the conserved F or W are not part of the CDR3 here. A D gene is named only where the DNA matches it firmly. A clone size is listed for some rows: how often the clone was seen (once, few, many), or a class if it is expanded.

size	D	length	V	J	CDR3
NA	TRBD2	14	TRBV6-2/TRBV6-3	TRBJ2-2	ASSYWLAANTGELF
many	TRBD1	14	TRBV24-1	TRBJ2-4	ATSDLGRDSKNIQY
few	NA	13	TRBV20-1	TRBJ1-1	SARVAGLMNTEAF
NA	NA	14	TRBV18	TRBJ1-3	ASSPLTGLSGNTIY
NA	NA	9	TRBV10-1	TRBJ2-2	ASRGSGELF
NA	NA	12	TRBV5-4	TRBJ1-2	ASSPRDLNYGYT
NA	TRBD2	13	TRBV20-1	TRBJ2-3	SARGLAVITDTQY
few	NA	12	TRBV7-8	TRBJ2-3	ASSSVWGADTQY
NA	NA	12	TRBV12-3/TRBV12-4	TRBJ1-1	ASSLLLGGFEAF
NA	NA	12	TRBV20-1	TRBJ2-3	SARVPLEADTQY
few	NA	11	TRBV20-1	TRBJ1-1	SATRYPNTEAF
many	TRBD1	11	TRBV6-5	TRBJ2-4	ASSYSNRGIQY
many	NA	12	TRBV7-9	TRBJ1-2	ASSSRQEFYGYT
NA	TRBD1	15	TRBV10-3	TRBJ1-1	AISPNPGQLRNTEAF
few	NA	12	TRBV6-2/TRBV6-3	TRBJ2-7	ASSTIRVGYEQY
few	NA	14	TRBV15	TRBJ1-1	ATSPLRFRPNTEAF
NA	NA	13	TRBV7-2	TRBJ2-7	ASSPRTACSYEQY
NA	NA	12	TRBV7-9	TRBJ2-1	ASSLHQGNNEQF
few	TRBD1	13	TRBV7-9	TRBJ2-2	ASSLWTGDTGELF
few	NA	10	TRBV20-1	TRBJ1-1	SAPQGDTEAF
few	TRBD1	14	TRBV4-1	TRBJ1-5	ASSAIDRGSTQPQH
NA	NA	13	TRBV14	TRBJ2-2	ASSQDGRVTGELF
once	NA	14	TRBV20-1	TRBJ1-4	SARDQEWTTAEKLF
NA	NA	14	TRBV7-2	TRBJ1-2	ASKPSGGAANYGYT
few	NA	11	TRBV12-3/TRBV12-4	TRBJ1-3	ASRRSSGNTIY
few	TRBD1	14	TRBV5-1	TRBJ1-6	ASSLYRQGSNSPLH
many	NA	10	TRBV2	TRBJ2-3	ASSELADTQY
NA	NA	11	TRBV3-1	TRBJ2-2	ASSRGGDGELF
NA	NA	13	TRBV7-8	TRBJ1-5	ASSFGRQGHQPQH
NA	NA	12	TRBV28	TRBJ1-2	ASRPSGTPDHYT
NA	TRBD2	12	TRBV2	TRBJ2-3	ASSVLAGSDTQY
few	TRBD1	12	TRBV7-2	TRBJ1-6	ASSSGTEKSPLH
NA	NA	12	TRBV27	TRBJ2-3	ASSPGTHTDTQY
NA	NA	12	TRBV6-2/TRBV6-3	TRBJ2-7	ASSRLQSGYEQY
many	TRBD1	14	TRBV12-3/TRBV12-4	TRBJ2-7	ASSPRQGSRSYEQY
NA	TRBD1	11	TRBV7-9	TRBJ1-1	ASSDRAGTEAF
NA	NA	11	TRBV29-1	TRBJ2-5	SVRIGGQETQY
NA	NA	13	TRBV6-6	TRBJ1-2	ASSYRGEGGYGYT
NA	NA	10	TRBV12-3/TRBV12-4	TRBJ1-5	ASSLERQPQH
NA	TRBD2	14	TRBV11-2	TRBJ2-3	ASSLLASGGMDTQY
NA	NA	15	TRBV5-6	TRBJ2-3	ASSQVGQLPGTDTQY
NA	NA	9	TRBV6-2/TRBV6-3	TRBJ1-2	ASSYRVGYT
NA	TRBD2	11	TRBV20-1	TRBJ2-5	SAKLAGQETQY
few	TRBD2	13	TRBV9	TRBJ2-5	ASSVSGGVQETQY
NA	NA	8	TRBV18	TRBJ1-1	ASSQTEAF
NA	NA	13	TRBV7-9	TRBJ1-3	ASSPPRTAGNTIY
NA	NA	11	TRBV6-5	TRBJ1-5	ASSYSASQPQH
few	NA	13	TRBV20-1	TRBJ1-5	SARRAGTNNQPQH
NA	NA	14	TRBV6-2/TRBV6-3	TRBJ2-1	ASSTRSGTRYNEQF
few	NA	13	TRBV12-5	TRBJ2-3	ASGSAPGETDTQY
many	TRBD2	12	TRBV7-2	TRBJ2-1	ASSRSGAYNEQF
few	NA	12	TRBV9	TRBJ2-3	ASSVAGEAYTQY
few	NA	13	TRBV27	TRBJ2-3	ASSVLTQGTDTQY
NA	NA	13	TRBV4-3	TRBJ1-6	ASSQDLEGGPPLH
NA	TRBD2	16	TRBV19	TRBJ2-1	ASSPRLAGTSSYNEQF
few	NA	12	TRBV29-1	TRBJ2-1	SVENLFPYNEQF
few	NA	10	TRBV2	TRBJ2-3	ASRMEPDTQY